The sequence of this T cell receptor beta chain was determined in a study of T cells in Graves' hyperthyroidism and ophthalmopathy. Amplification yielded TCR beta CDR3 regions, with RNA transcripts as the source. TCR CDR3 underwent first-round RT-PCR with the HTBI primer set. TCRdb passed the multiplex PCR reads through MiXCR, listing each CDR3 protein once. There are more than 650,000 distinct CDR3 sequences in the sample; 13% to 15% occur only once, and roughly 10% lies in the top ten. Only one count was recorded for this clonotype. Per the germline V gene, CDR1 is MNHNS and CDR2 is SASEGT. This CDR3 has 11 amino acids. Trimming removed 8 bases at V and 8 bases at J, with 12 bases between. Together with thyroid ultrasound, orbital computed tomography, serum thyroxine and TRAb, clinical symptoms were used for diagnoses.

The sample comprised blood. V and J are TRBV6-1 and TRBJ1-1; D is ambiguous. The sequence was obtained from a woman aged 18-29 years with Graves' hyperthyroidism. CDR3 DNA sequence: TGTGCCAGCGGTCCCATGGACGAAGCTTTCTTT. Translation: CASGPMDEAFF.